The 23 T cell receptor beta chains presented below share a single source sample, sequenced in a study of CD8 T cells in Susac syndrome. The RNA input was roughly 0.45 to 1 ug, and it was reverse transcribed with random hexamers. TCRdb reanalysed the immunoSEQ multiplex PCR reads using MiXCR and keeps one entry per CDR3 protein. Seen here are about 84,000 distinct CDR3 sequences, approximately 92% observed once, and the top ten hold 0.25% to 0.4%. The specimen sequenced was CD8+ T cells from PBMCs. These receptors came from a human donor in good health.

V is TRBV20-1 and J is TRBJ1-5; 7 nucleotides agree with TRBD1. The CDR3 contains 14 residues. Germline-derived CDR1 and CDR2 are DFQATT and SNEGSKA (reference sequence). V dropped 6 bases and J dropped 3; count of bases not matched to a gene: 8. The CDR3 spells CSARDSGANQPQHF. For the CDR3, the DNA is TGCAGTGCCAGGGACAGCGGCGCCAATCAGCCCCAGCATTTT.

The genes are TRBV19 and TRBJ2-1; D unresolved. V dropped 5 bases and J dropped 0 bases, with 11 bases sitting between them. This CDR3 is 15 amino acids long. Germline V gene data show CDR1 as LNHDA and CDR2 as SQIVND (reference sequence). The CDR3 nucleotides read TGTGCCAGTAGTTTGAGCCACAGCTCCTACAATGAGCAGTTCTTC. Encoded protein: CASSLSHSSYNEQFF.

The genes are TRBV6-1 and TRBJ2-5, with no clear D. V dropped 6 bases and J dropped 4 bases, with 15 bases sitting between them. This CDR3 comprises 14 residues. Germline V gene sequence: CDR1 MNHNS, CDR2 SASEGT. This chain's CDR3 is CASRLEIVAETQYF. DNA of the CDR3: TGTGCCAGCAGGTTAGAGATCGTGGCAGAGACCCAGTACTTC.

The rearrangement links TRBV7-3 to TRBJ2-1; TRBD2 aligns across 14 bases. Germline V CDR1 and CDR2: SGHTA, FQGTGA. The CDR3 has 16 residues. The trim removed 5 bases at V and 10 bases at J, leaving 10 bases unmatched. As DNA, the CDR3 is TGTGCCAGCAGCCCCAGACTAGCGGGGGGGCCGCAAGAGCAGTTCTTC. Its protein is CASSPRLAGGPQEQFF.

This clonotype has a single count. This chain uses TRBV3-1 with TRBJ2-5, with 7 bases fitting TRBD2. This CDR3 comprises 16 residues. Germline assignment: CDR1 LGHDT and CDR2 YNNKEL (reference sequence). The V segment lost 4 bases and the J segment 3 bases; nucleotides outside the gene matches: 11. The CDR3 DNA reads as TGTGCCAGCAGCCCGAGACTAGCATCCCCCAAAGAGACCCAGTACTTC. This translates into CASSPRLASPKETQYF.

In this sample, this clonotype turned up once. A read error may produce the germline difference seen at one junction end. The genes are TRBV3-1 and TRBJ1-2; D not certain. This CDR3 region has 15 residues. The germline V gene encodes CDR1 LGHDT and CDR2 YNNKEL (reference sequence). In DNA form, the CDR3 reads TGTGCCAGCACCCAACCGGGAACCTTTAACTATGGCTACACCTTC. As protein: CASTQPGTFNYGYTF.

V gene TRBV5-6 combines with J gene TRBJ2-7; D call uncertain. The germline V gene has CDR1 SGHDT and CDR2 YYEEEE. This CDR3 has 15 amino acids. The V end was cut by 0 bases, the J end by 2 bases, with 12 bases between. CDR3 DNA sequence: TGTGCCAGCAGCTTGGAGGGTGTTAGAGCCTACGAGCAGTACTTC. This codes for CASSLEGVRAYEQYF.

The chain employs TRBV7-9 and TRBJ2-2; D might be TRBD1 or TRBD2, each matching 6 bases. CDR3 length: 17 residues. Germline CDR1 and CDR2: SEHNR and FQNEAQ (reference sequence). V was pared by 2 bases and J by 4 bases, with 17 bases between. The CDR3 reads CASSLKGPGGFTGELFF. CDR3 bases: TGTGCCAGCAGCTTAAAGGGCCCCGGGGGCTTCACCGGGGAGCTGTTTTTT.

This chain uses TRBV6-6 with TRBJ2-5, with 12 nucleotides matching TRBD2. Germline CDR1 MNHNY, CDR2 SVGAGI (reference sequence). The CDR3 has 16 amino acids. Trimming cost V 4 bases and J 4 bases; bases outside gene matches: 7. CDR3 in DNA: TGTGCCAGCAGTTTTCCTAGCGGGGGGGAGGTAGAGACCCAGTACTTC. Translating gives CASSFPSGGEVETQYF.

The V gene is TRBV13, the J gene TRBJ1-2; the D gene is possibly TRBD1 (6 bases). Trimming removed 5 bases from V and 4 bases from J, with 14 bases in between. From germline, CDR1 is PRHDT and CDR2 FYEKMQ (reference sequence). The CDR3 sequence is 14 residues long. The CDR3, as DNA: TGTGCCAGCAGCCCGTCGGGGGGCCCCTATGGCTACACCTTC. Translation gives CASSPSGGPYGYTF.

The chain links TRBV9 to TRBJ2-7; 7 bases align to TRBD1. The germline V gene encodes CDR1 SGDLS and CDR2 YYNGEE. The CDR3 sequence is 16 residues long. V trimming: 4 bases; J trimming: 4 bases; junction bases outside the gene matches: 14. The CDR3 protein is CASSSRREGASYEQYF. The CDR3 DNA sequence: TGTGCCAGCAGCTCAAGGAGAGAGGGGGCTTCATACGAGCAGTACTTC.

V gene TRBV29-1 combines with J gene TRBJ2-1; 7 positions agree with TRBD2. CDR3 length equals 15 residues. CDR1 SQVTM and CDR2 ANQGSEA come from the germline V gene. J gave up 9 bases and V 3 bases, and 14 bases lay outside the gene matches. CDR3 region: CSVEGGAVPGSEQFF. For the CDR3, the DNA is TGCAGCGTTGAGGGAGGGGCCGTCCCAGGGAGTGAGCAGTTCTTC.

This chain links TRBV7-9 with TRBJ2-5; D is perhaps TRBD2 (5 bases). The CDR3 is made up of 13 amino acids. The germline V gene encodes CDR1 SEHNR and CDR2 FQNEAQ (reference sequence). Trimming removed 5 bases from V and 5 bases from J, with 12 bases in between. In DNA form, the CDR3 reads TGTGCCAGCAGCGCGGATGGCGGGGAGACCCAGTACTTC. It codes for CASSADGGETQYF. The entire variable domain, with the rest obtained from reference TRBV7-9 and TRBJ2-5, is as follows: DTGVSQNPRHKITKRGQNVTFRCDPISEHNRLYWYRQTLGQGPEFLTYFQNEAQLEKSRLLSDRFSAERPKGSFSTLEIQRTEQGDSAMYLCASSADGGETQYFGPGTRLLVL.

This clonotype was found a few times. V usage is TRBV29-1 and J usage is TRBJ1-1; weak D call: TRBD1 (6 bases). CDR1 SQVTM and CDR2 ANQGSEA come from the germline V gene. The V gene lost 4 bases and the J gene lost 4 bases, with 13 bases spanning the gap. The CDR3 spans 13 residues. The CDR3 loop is CSVVIGGITEAFF. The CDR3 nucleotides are TGCAGCGTTGTTATAGGGGGTATCACTGAAGCTTTCTTT.

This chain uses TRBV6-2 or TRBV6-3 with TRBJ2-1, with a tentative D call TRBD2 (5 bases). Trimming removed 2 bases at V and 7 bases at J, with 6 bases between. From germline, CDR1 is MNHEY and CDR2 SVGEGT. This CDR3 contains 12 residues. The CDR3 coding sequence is TGTGCCAGCAGTTACCTAGCAAATGAGCAGTTCTTC. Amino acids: CASSYLANEQFF.

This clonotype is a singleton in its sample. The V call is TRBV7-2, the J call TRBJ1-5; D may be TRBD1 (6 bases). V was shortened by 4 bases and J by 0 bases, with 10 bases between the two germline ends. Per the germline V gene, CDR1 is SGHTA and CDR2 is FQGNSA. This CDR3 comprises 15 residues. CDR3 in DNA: TGTGCCAGCAGCTCCGACAGGTATAGCAATCAGCCCCAGCATTTT. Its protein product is CASSSDRYSNQPQHF. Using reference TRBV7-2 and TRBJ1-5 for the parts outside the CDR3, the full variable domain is GAGVSQSPSNKVTEKGKDVELRCDPISGHTALYWYRQSLGQGLEFLIYFQGNSAPDKSGLPSDRFSAERTGGSVSTLTIQRTQQEDSAVYLCASSSDRYSNQPQHFGDGTRLSIL.

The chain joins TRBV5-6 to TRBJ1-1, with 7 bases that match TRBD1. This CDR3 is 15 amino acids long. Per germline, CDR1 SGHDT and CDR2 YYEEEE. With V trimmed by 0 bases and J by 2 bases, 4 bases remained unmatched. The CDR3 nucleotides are TGTGCCAGCAGCTTGGTCGGGACAGATAACACTGAAGCTTTCTTT. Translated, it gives CASSLVGTDNTEAFF. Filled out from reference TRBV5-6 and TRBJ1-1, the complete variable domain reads DAGVTQSPTHLIKTRGQQVTLRCSPKSGHDTVSWYQQALGQGPQFIFQYYEEEERQRGNFPDRFSGHQFPNYSSELNVNALLLGDSALYLCASSLVGTDNTEAFFGQGTRLTVV.

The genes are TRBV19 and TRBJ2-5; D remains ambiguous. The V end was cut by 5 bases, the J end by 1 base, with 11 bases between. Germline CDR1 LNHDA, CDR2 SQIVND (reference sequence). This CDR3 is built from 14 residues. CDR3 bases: TGTGCCAGTAGTCCAATAGGCGGCCAAGAGACCCAGTACTTC. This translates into CASSPIGGQETQYF.

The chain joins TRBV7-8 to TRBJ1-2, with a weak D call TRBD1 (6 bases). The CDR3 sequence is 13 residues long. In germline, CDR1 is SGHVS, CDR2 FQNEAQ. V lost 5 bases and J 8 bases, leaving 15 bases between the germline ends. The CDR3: CASSASTGFGYTF. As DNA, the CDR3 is TGTGCCAGCAGCGCCAGCACAGGGTTCGGCTACACCTTC.

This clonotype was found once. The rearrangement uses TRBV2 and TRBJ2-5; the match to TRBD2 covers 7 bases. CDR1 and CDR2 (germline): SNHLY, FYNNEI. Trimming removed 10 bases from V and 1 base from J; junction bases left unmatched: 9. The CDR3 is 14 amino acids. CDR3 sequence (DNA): TGTGCCACCGGGGGAGGGTACCCCCAAGAGACCCAGTACTTC. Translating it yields CATGGGYPQETQYF.

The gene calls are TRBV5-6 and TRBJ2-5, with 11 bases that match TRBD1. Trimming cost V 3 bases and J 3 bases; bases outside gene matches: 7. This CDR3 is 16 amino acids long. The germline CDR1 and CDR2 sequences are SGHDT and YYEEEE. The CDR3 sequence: CASSWRDRGWKETQYF. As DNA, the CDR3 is TGTGCCAGCAGCTGGAGGGACAGGGGGTGGAAAGAGACCCAGTACTTC.

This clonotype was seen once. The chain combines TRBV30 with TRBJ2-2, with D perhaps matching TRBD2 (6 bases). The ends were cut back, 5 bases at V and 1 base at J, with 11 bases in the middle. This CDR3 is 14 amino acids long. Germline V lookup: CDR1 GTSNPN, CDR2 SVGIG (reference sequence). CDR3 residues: CAWEAGENTGELFF. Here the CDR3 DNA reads TGTGCCTGGGAAGCGGGCGAGAACACCGGGGAGCTGTTTTTT.

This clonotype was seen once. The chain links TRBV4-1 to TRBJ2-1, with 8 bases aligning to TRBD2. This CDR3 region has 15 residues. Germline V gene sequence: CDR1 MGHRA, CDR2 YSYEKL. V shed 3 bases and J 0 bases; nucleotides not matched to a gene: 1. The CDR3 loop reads CASSQRGDSYNEQFF. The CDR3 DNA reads TGCGCCAGCAGCCAGCGGGGGGACTCCTACAATGAGCAGTTCTTC.